This TCR beta chain was captured by sequencing in a study of blood T cell repertoires in COVID-19. Study-level background: The analysed material was cDNA or gDNA that came from T cells, B-cell-depleted T cells, or PBMCs.

As handled by the study authors: It was from reference gene primer amplification that nucleated cell counts were estimated. Produced via immunoSEQ multiplex PCR; TCRdb's table is partial and in-frame only. V, J and clone size are taken as reported in that table, and D and trimming were inferred from the DNA itself. The table lists tens of thousands of clones, 90% of them singletons. The CDR3 contains 15 residues. Per germline, CDR1 KGHDR and CDR2 SFDVKD. Between the trimmed V and J ends, which lost 2 bases and 3 bases, there was a span of 11 bases. The chain uses TRBV24-1 and TRBJ2-3, with TRBD1 as a possible D gene (6 bases). Sequenced sample: peripheral blood. The receptor was derived from a woman aged 55-75 years with active COVID-19. Written as DNA, the CDR3 is TGTGCCACCAGTGATTACCCCGACAGGACAGATACGCAGTATTTT. Encoded protein: CATSDYPDRTDTQYF.